This TCR beta chain was identified in a study of human T cells and chemical hapten exposure. This clonotype has a handful of counts. Time point given: pre-sensitization, week 0. As for treatment: therapeutic diphenylcyclopropenone sensitization with weekly scalp DPC. Unseparated into fractions, whole blood served as the source from which total RNA was extracted. This CDR3 contains 13 residues. The ends were cut back, 4 bases at V and 2 bases at J, with 11 bases in the middle. CDR1 SQVTM and CDR2 ANQGSEA come from the germline V gene. TCRdb reprocessed the RACE reads via MiXCR and lists one record per CDR3 protein. The sample records approximately 50,000 distinct CDR3 sequences, roughly 10% being singletons.

Source: whole blood, taken in connection with sensitization to the hapten diphenylcyclopropenone (DPC). This TCR came from a woman aged 25 to 45 with alopecia areata. Some clones in this sample may be carry-over from other donors' samples. The chain employs TRBV29-1 and TRBJ1-1; D gene unclear. The CDR3 sequence: CSVAQRLNTEAFF. The CDR3 DNA is TGCAGCGTTGCGCAGAGACTCAACACTGAAGCTTTCTTT.